Each of the 11 T cell receptor beta chains below was sequenced from the same sample in a study of a mutant IDH1 vaccine in newly diagnosed glioma (TCRdb year 2021). What these receptors recognize is not known. The intended sense of this specimen's time point label: week 35, safety follow-up. A 20-mer mutant IDH1 peptide at 300 micrograms in Montanide made up each vaccine dose, which was injected subcutaneously together with topical imiquimod. To prepare the library, the immunoSEQ multiplex PCR assay was applied. TCRdb re-hosts the immuneACCESS table, in-frame sequences only. Its copies lack some clones; in the studies checked, an unresolved V gene accounts for under half of them, and the cause for the rest is not known. The sample table records around 41,000 clones; 75% to 90% of these occur just once. Roughly 1.5% of the sample goes to the ten largest clones. Sequenced here: PBMCs, sampled from a glioma patient whose treatment included an IDH1 peptide vaccine. These receptors were taken from a man aged 40-49 years with glioma.

The V and J genes are TRBV15 and TRBJ2-5; 9 bases fit TRBD1. Germline V gene lookup returns CDR1 LNHNV and CDR2 YYDKDF (reference sequence). Trimming removed 4 bases from V and 4 bases from J; junction bases left unmatched: 7. The CDR3 is 15 residues long. CDR3 DNA sequence: TGTGCCACCAGCAACGGACAGGGGTCCGGAGAGACCCAGTACTTC. Encoded protein: CATSNGQGSGETQYF. Variable domain in full (rest from reference TRBV15 and TRBJ2-5): DAMVIQNPRYQVTQFGKPVTLSCSQTLNHNVMYWYQQKSSQAPKLLFHYYDKDFNNEADTPDNFQSRRPNTSFCFLDIRSPGLGDTAMYLCATSNGQGSGETQYFGPGTRLLVL.

CDR3 in amino acids: CASMRGLGYEQFF. As DNA, the CDR3 is TGTGCCAGCATGAGGGGACTGGGCTATGAGCAGTTCTTC. This sequence joins TRBV6-1 and TRBJ2-1; D is perhaps TRBD2 (6 bases). The CDR3 is 13 residues long. Germline V gives CDR1 MNHNS, CDR2 SASEGT. The ends were cut back, 7 bases at V and 8 bases at J, with 15 bases in the middle.

To note about this clone: Other DNA sequences from this sample encode an identical CDR3 as well. This rearrangement joins TRBV30 to TRBJ2-1; 8 bases fit TRBD2. V shed 2 bases, J shed 3 bases, and the junction held 3 bases outside the gene matches. Germline-derived CDR1 and CDR2 are GTSNPN and SVGIG (reference sequence). CDR3 length: 14 amino acids. The CDR3 is CAWSNGGGYNEQFF. Written as DNA, the CDR3 is TGTGCCTGGAGTAACGGGGGGGGCTACAATGAGCAGTTCTTC. The complete variable domain, with remaining parts taken from reference TRBV30 and TRBJ2-1, reads SQTIHQWPATLVQPVGSPLSLECTVEGTSNPNLYWYRQAAGRGLQLLFYSVGIGQISSEVPQNLSASRPQDRQFILSSKKLLLSDSGFYLCAWSNGGGYNEQFFGPGTRLTVL.

This chain's CDR3 is CASSPITGVTEAFF. CDR3 nucleotides: TGTGCCAGCAGCCCCATTACAGGGGTCACTGAAGCTTTCTTT. The V call is TRBV9, the J call TRBJ1-1, with TRBD1 matching over 7 bases. The CDR3 loop spans 14 amino acids. The trim removed 4 bases at V and 4 bases at J, leaving 7 bases unmatched. Germline-derived CDR1 and CDR2 are SGDLS and YYNGEE.

The chain combines TRBV28 with TRBJ1-2; D unresolved. The germline V gene encodes CDR1 MDHEN and CDR2 SYDVKM. This CDR3 spans 13 amino acids. V was clipped by 1 base and J by 1 base, with 4 bases between them. CDR3 coding DNA: TGTGCCAGCAGTTTATACAGTAACTATGGCTACACCTTC. Its protein is CASSLYSNYGYTF.

The chain couples TRBV9 to TRBJ1-4; D gene uncertain. This CDR3 spans 15 amino acids. Between the trimmed V and J ends, which lost 0 bases and 7 bases, there was a span of 13 bases. Germline assignment: CDR1 SGDLS and CDR2 YYNGEE. Here the CDR3 DNA reads TGTGCCAGCAGCGTAGCGGAGGCCTTTTCTGAAAAACTGTTTTTT. Translating gives CASSVAEAFSEKLFF.

To note about this clone: The same CDR3 can be traced to other DNA sequences in this sample. The chain carries TRBV6-1 and TRBJ2-1; a weak D match, TRBD1 (6 bases). This CDR3 has 13 amino acids. V lost 5 bases to trimming and J lost 3 bases, with 8 bases between them. Germline-derived CDR1 and CDR2 are MNHNS and SASEGT. CDR3 sequence reads: CASSQGIYNEQFF. Here the CDR3 DNA reads TGTGCCAGCAGTCAGGGGATCTACAATGAGCAGTTCTTC.

This chain uses TRBV2 with TRBJ2-7; TRBD1 agrees at 7 bases. The CDR3 runs 13 residues. The germline V gene has CDR1 SNHLY and CDR2 FYNNEI. Unmatched junction bases numbered 9, after V lost 6 bases and J lost 7 bases. The CDR3 spells CASRTTGVGEQYV. The CDR3 bases are TGTGCCAGCAGAACCACAGGGGTGGGGGAGCAGTACGTC.

The CDR3, as DNA: TGCGCCAGCAGCTTGGTTTGGGGTGGGGAGACCCAGTACTTC. Translation: CASSLVWGGETQYF. The chain uses TRBV5-1 and TRBJ2-5; the D is unclear. The CDR3 covers 14 residues. Germline V gene lookup returns CDR1 SGHRS and CDR2 YFSETQ. V was cut by 0 bases and J by 5 bases, with 11 bases left in between.

This chain joins TRBV5-1 and TRBJ2-3, with 14 nucleotides matching TRBD2. The CDR3 totals 19 residues. V was clipped by 4 bases and J by 0 bases; unmatched bases: 10. Per the germline V gene, CDR1 is SGHRS and CDR2 is YFSETQ. The CDR3 region is CASSRTGLAGETSTDTQYF. The CDR3 DNA is TGCGCCAGCAGCCGTACGGGACTAGCGGGGGAGACTAGCACAGATACGCAGTATTTT.

Comments on this clone: The junction differs from germline at one of its ends, possibly a read error. The CDR3 bases are TGCAGTGCTCAGACTCAAGAGACCCGGTACTTC. Its translation: CSAQTQETRYF. The chain links TRBV20-1 to TRBJ2-5, with D unclear. Per the germline V gene, CDR1 is DFQATT and CDR2 is SNEGSKA (reference sequence). The CDR3 has 11 residues.